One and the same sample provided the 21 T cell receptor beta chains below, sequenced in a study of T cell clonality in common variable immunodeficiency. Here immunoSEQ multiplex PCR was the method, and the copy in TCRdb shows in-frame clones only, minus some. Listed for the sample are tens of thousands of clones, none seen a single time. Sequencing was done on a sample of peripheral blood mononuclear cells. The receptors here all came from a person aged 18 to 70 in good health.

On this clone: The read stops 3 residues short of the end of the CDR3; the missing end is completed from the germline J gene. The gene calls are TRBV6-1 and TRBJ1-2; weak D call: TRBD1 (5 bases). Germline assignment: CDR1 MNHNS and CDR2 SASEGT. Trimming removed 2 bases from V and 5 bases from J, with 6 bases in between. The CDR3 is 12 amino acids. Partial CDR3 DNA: TGTGCCAGCAGTGAAAAGGGGTATGGC. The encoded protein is CASSEKGYG. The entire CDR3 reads CASSEKGYGYTF.

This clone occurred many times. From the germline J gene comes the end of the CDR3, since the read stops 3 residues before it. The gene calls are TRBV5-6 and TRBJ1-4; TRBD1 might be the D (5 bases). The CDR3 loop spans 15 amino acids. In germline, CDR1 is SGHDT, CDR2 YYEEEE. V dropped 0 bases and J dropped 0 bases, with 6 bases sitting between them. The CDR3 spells CASSLGQTTNEKLFF. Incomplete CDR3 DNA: TGTGCCAGCAGCTTGGGACAGACAACTAATGAAAAA.

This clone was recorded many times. CDR3 DNA (partial): TGTGCCAGCAGCCTCGGGACAGGGGGCCCCTACGAG. It translates to CASSLGTGGPYE. The entire CDR3 protein reads CASSLGTGGPYEQYF. The rearrangement links TRBV7-8 to TRBJ2-7; TRBD1 matches 12 bases. The sequence runs out 3 residues before the end of the CDR3; the remainder is reconstructed from the germline J gene. Germline V gives CDR1 SGHVS, CDR2 FQNEAQ. The CDR3 sequence is 15 residues long. V shed 5 bases and J 2 bases; nucleotides not matched to a gene: 4.

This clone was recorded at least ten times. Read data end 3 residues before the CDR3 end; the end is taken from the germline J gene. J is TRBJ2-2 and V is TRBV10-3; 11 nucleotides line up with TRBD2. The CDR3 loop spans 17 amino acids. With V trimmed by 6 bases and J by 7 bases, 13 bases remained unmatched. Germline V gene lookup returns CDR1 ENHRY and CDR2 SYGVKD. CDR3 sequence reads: CAIRNSGRALGGGELFF. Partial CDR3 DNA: TGTGCCATCAGGAATAGCGGGAGGGCCCTCGGTGGCGGGGAG.

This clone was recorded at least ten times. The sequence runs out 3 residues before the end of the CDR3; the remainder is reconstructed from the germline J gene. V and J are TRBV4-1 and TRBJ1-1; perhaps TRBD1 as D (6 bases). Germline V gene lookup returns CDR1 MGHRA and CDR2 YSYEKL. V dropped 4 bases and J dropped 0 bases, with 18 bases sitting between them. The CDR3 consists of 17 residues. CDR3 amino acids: CASSLPLPRGMNTEAFF. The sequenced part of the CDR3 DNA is TGCGCCAGCAGCCTACCGCTCCCCAGGGGAATGAACACTGAA.

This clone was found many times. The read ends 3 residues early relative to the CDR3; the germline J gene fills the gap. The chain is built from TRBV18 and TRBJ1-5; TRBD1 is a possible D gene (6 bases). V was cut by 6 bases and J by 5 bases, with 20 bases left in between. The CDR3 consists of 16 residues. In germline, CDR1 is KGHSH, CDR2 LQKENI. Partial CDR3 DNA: TGTGCCAGCTCGGGGCCTTCAGGGGAGGGGGATCAGCCC. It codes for CASSGPSGEGDQP. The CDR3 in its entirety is CASSGPSGEGDQPQHF.

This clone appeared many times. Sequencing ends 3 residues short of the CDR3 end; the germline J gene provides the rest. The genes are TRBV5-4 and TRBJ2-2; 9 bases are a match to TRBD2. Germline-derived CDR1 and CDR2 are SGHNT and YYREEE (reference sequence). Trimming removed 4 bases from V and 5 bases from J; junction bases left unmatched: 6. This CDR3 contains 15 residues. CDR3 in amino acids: CASSRGRAWTGELFF. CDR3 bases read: TGTGCCAGCAGCCGCGGGAGGGCCTGGACCGGGGAG.

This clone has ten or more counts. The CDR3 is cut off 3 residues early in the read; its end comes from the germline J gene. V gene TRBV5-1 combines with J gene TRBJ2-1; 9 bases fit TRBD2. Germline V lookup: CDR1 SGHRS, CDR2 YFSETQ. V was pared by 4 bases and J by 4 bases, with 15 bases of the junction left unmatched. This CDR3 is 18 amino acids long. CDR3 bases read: TGCGCCAGCAGCGGAATAGCAGGTAGCGGGAGCCCTTACAATGAG. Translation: CASSGIAGSGSPYNE. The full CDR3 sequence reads CASSGIAGSGSPYNEQFF.

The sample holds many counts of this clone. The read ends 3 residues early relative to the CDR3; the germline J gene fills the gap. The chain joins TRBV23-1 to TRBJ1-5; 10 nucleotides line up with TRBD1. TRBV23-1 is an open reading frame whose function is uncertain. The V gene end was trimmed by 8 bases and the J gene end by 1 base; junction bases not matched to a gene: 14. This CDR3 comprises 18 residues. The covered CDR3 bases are TGCGCCAGCGGATCCGGACAGGGGGAGTTCGTGAGCAATCAGCCC. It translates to CASGSGQGEFVSNQP. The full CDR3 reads CASGSGQGEFVSNQPQHF.

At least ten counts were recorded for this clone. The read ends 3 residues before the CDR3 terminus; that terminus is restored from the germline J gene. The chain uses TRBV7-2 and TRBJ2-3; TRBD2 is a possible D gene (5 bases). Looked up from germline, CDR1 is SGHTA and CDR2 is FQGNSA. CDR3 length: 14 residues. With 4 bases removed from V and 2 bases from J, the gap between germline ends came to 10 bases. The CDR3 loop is CASSWSGYTDTQYF. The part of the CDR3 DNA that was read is TGTGCCAGCAGCTGGAGCGGATACACAGATACG.

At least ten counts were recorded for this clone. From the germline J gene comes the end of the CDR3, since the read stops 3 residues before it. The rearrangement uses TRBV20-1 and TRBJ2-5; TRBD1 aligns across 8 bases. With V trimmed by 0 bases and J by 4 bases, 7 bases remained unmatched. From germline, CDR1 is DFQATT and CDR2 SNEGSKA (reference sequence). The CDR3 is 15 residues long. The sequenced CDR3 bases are TGCAGTGCTAGAGACTCGACAGGGGAGGCAGAGACC. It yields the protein CSARDSTGEAET. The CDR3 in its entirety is CSARDSTGEAETQYF.

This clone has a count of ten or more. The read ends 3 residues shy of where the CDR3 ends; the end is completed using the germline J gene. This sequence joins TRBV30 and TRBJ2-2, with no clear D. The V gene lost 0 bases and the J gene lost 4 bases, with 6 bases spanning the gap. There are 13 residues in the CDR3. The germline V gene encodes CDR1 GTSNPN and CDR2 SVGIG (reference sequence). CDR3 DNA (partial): TGTGCCTGGAGTGTACTCCCCACCGGGGAG. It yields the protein CAWSVLPTGE. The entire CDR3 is CAWSVLPTGELFF. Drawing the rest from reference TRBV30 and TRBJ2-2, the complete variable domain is SQTIHQWPATLVQPVGSPLSLECTVEGTSNPNLYWYRQAAGRGLQLLFYSVGIGQISSEVPQNLSASRPQDRQFILSSKKLLLSDSGFYLCAWSVLPTGELFFGEGSRLTVL.

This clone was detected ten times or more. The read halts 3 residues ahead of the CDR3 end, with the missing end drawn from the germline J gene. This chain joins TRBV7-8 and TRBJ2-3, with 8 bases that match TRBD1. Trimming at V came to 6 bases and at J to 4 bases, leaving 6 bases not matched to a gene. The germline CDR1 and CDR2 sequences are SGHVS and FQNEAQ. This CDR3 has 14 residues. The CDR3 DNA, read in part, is TGTGCCAGCAGAAACGACAGGGGCGCAGATACG. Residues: CASRNDRGADT. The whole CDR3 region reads CASRNDRGADTQYF. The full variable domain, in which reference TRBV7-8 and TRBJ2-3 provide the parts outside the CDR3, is GAGVSQSPRYKVAKRGQDVALRCDPISGHVSLFWYQQALGQGPEFLTYFQNEAQLDKSGLPSDRFFAERPEGSVSTLKIQRTQQEDSAVYLCASRNDRGADTQYFGPGTRLTVL.

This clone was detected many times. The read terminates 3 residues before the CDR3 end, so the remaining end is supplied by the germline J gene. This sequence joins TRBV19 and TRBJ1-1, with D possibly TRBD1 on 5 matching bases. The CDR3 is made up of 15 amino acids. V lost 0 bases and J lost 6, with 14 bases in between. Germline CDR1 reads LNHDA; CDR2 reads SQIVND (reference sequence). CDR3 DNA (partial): TGTGCCAGTAGTATAGATGGGGCCAATTCGGCTGAA. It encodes CASSIDGANSAE. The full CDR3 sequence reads CASSIDGANSAEAFF.

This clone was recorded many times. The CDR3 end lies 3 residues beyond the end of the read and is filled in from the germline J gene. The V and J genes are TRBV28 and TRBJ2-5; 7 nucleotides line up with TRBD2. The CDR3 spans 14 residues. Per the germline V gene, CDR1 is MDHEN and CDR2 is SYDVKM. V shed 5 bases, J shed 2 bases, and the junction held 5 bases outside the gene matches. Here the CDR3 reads CASSTGLPQETQYF. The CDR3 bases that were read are TGTGCCAGCAGTACGGGACTACCTCAAGAGACC.

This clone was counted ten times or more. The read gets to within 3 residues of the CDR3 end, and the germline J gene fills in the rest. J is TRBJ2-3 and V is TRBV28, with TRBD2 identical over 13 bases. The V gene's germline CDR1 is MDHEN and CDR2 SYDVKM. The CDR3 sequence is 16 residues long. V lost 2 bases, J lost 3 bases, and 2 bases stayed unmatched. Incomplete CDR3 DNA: TGTGCCAGCAGTTTAGGACTAGCGGGAGTGACAGATACG. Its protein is CASSLGLAGVTDT. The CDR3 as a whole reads CASSLGLAGVTDTQYF. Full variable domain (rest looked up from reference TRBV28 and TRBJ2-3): DVKVTQSSRYLVKRTGEKVFLECVQDMDHENMFWYRQDPGLGLRLIYFSYDVKMKEKGDIPEGYSVSREKKERFSLILESASTNQTSMYLCASSLGLAGVTDTQYFGPGTRLTVL.

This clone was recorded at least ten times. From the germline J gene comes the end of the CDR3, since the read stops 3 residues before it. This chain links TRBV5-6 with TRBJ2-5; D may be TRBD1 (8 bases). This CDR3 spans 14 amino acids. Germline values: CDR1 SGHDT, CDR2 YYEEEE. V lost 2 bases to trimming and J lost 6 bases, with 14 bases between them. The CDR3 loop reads CASSFGQGGKTQYF. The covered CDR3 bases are TGTGCCAGCAGCTTCGGACAGGGAGGGAAGACC.

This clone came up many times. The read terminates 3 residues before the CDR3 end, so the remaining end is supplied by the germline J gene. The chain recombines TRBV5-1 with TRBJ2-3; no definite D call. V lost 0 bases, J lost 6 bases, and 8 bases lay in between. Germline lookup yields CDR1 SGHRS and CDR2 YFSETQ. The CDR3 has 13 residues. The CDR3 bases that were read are TGCGCCAGCAGCTTGGAAGCTTGGGATACG. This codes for CASSLEAWDT. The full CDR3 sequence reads CASSLEAWDTQYF.

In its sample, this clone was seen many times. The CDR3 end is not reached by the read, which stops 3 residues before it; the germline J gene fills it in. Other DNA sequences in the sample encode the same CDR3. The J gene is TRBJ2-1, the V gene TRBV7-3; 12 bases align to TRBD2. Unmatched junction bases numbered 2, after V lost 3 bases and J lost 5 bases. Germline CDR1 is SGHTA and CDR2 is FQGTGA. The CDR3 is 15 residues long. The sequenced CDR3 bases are TGTGCCAGCAGCTTTCTAGCGGGAGGGAACAATGAG. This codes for CASSFLAGGNNE. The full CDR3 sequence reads CASSFLAGGNNEQFF. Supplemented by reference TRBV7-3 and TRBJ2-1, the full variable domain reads GAGVSQTPSNKVTEKGKYVELRCDPISGHTALYWYRQSLGQGPEFLIYFQGTGAADDSGLPNDRFFAVRPEGSVSTLKIQRTERGDSAVYLCASSFLAGGNNEQFFGPGTRLTVL.

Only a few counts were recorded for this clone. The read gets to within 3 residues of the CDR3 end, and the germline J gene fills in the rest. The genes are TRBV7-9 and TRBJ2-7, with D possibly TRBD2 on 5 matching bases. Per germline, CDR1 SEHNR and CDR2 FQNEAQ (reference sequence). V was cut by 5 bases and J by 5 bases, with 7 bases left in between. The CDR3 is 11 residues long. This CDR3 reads CASSPGDEQYF. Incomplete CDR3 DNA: TGTGCCAGCAGCCCCGGGGACGAG.

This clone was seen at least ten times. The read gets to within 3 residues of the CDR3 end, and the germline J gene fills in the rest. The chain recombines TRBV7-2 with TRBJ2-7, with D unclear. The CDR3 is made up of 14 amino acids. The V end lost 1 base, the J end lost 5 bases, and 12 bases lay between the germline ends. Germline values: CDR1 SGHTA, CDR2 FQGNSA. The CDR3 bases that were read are TGTGCCAGCAGCTTAGGTGGCAGGATAGACGAG. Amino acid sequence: CASSLGGRIDE. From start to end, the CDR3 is CASSLGGRIDEQYF. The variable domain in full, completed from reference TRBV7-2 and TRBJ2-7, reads GAGVSQSPSNKVTEKGKDVELRCDPISGHTALYWYRQSLGQGLEFLIYFQGNSAPDKSGLPSDRFSAERTGGSVSTLTIQRTQQEDSAVYLCASSLGGRIDEQYFGPGTRLTVT.